Presented here are 18 T cell receptor beta chains from one specimen sequenced in a study of identical twins. One entry per CDR3 protein, called by TCRdb with MiXCR from the 5' RACE reads. The top ten hold roughly 0.5% of the sample, which has approximately 550,000 distinct CDR3 sequences, under 25% seen once. In addition, the sample was reused for a study of yellow fever vaccine responses in identical twins.

The material sequenced was CD4+ T cells sorted from blood. The receptors stem from a woman aged 18-30 years in good health.

The chain employs TRBV12-3 or TRBV12-4 and TRBJ2-1; D gene ambiguous. The CDR3 length is 15 residues. V was shortened by 8 bases and J by 0 bases, with 14 bases between the two germline ends. The CDR3 DNA is TGTGCCAGCGTCAAGCGCCTAAGCTCCTACAATGAGCAGTTCTTC. This codes for CASVKRLSSYNEQFF.

About this clonotype itself: A much larger clone sits a single nucleotide away, making a read error possible. The V and J genes are TRBV6-1 and TRBJ2-3; D not resolved. Matching the DNA end better, TRBJ1-5 makes the J call doubtful. From germline, CDR1 is MNHNS and CDR2 SASEGT. The CDR3 loop spans 14 amino acids. The CDR3 region has the DNA TGTGCCAGCACCGCTAGCGGAGGCACAGATACGCAGCATTTT. Its translation is CASTASGGTDTQHF.

This clonotype was counted a few times. This chain joins TRBV6-5 and TRBJ1-4; 10 bases fit TRBD1. The CDR3 runs 16 residues. Germline V gene lookup returns CDR1 MNHEY and CDR2 SVGAGI. After removal of 2 bases from V and 2 bases from J, the junction contained 2 bases not matched to a gene. CDR3 sequence reads: CASSYRQGATNEKLFF. The CDR3 DNA reads TGTGCCAGCAGTTACAGACAGGGGGCGACTAATGAAAAACTGTTTTTT.

This chain joins TRBV6-5 and TRBJ2-3, with 15 bases fitting TRBD2. CDR1 is MNHEY, CDR2 SVGAGI, per germline. There are 19 residues in the CDR3. V gave up 2 bases and J gave up 2 bases; unmatched junction bases: 8. This CDR3 is CASSYRGTSGGKLTDTQYF. CDR3 DNA sequence: TGTGCCAGCAGTTACCGCGGGACTAGCGGGGGGAAACTCACAGATACGCAGTATTTT.

This clonotype was counted between two and nine times. This chain connects TRBV5-1 to TRBJ2-2; 9 bases align to TRBD1. The CDR3 runs 16 residues. Trimming at V came to 0 bases and at J to 4 bases, leaving 4 bases not matched to a gene. Per the germline V gene, CDR1 is SGHRS and CDR2 is YFSETQ. The CDR3 reads CASSLGTGVGTGELFF. As DNA, the CDR3 is TGCGCCAGCAGCTTGGGGACAGGGGTCGGCACCGGGGAGCTGTTTTTT.

This clonotype was seen a handful of times. The V call is TRBV19, the J call TRBJ1-1, with a tentative D call TRBD1 (5 bases). The CDR3 loop spans 15 amino acids. Trimming left V 8 bases short and J 1 base short, with 17 bases between. In germline, CDR1 is LNHDA, CDR2 SQIVND (reference sequence). In DNA, the CDR3 is TGTGCCAGTCGGCCTACAGGCCGGGGGAACACTGAAGCTTTCTTT. Amino acid sequence: CASRPTGRGNTEAFF.

This clonotype was seen at least ten times. The chain has TRBV12-3 or TRBV12-4 and TRBJ2-1; D remains unclear. Trimming left V 2 bases short and J 7 bases short, with 6 bases between. The CDR3 is made up of 12 amino acids. The DNA for the CDR3 is TGTGCCAGCAGTTTATTGGGGAATGAGCAGTTCTTC. It is translated as CASSLLGNEQFF.

The sample holds a few counts of this clonotype. J is TRBJ2-7 and V is TRBV21-1; whether TRBD2, the table's D call, matches the DNA was not checked. TRBV21-1 has pseudogene status. CDR3 length: 17 residues. This chain's CDR3 is CPKGGESKRGVSYEQYV. The CDR3 bases are TGTCCCAAAGGAGGGGAGTCAAAGCGGGGGGTTTCCTACGAGCAGTACGTC.

In this sample, this clonotype turned up a few times. V usage is TRBV5-1 and J usage is TRBJ2-1; perhaps D is TRBD1 or TRBD2 (5 bases each). The germline V and J ends were trimmed by 2 bases and 7 bases, with 13 bases remaining between them. This CDR3 has 14 amino acids. In germline, CDR1 is SGHRS, CDR2 YFSETQ. The chain's CDR3 is CASSFPGTANEQFF. The CDR3 nucleotides are TGCGCCAGCAGCTTCCCAGGGACGGCGAATGAGCAGTTCTTC. The full variable domain, completed using reference TRBV5-1 and TRBJ2-1, is KAGVTQTPRYLIKTRGQQVTLSCSPISGHRSVSWYQQTPGQGLQFLFEYFSETQRNKGNFPGRFSGRQFSNSRSEMNVSTLELGDSALYLCASSFPGTANEQFFGPGTRLTVL.

This clonotype was counted between two and nine times. As DNA, the CDR3 is TGTGCCAGCAGCTTGGGTATAGAGCGGGGGCGCATTAGCTCCTACAATGAGCAGTTCTTC. Its protein product is CASSLGIERGRISSYNEQFF. The genes are TRBV5-6 and TRBJ2-1; 8 nucleotides match TRBD2. The CDR3 is 20 residues long. The ends lost 0 bases at V and 0 bases at J; junction bases unmatched: 14. CDR1 is SGHDT and CDR2 is YYEEEE in the germline V gene.

This clonotype has just a few counts. This chain connects TRBV20-1 to TRBJ1-1; D might be TRBD1 (5 bases). The V end was cut by 3 bases, the J end by 0 bases, with 8 bases between. The V gene's germline CDR1 is DFQATT and CDR2 SNEGSKA (reference sequence). The CDR3 runs 13 residues. CDR3 loop: CSARGTVNTEAFF. CDR3 bases: TGCAGTGCTAGGGGGACGGTGAACACTGAAGCTTTCTTT.

The chain links TRBV5-1 to TRBJ1-4; D is uncertain. The V gene lost 2 bases and the J gene lost 8 bases, with 16 bases spanning the gap. Germline lookup yields CDR1 SGHRS and CDR2 YFSETQ. The CDR3 covers 15 residues. The CDR3 DNA reads TGCGCCAGCAGCTTCCGGCTGGGCCGGGAGGAAAAACTGTTTTTT. Protein: CASSFRLGREEKLFF. Drawing the rest from reference TRBV5-1 and TRBJ1-4, the complete variable domain is KAGVTQTPRYLIKTRGQQVTLSCSPISGHRSVSWYQQTPGQGLQFLFEYFSETQRNKGNFPGRFSGRQFSNSRSEMNVSTLELGDSALYLCASSFRLGREEKLFFGSGTQLSVL.

This clonotype has a handful of counts. The chain couples TRBV27 to TRBJ1-4; D is uncertain. The germline V gene has CDR1 MNHEY and CDR2 SMNVEV (reference sequence). V was cut by 3 bases and J by 8 bases, with 10 bases left in between. This CDR3 spans 13 amino acids. The CDR3 bases are TGTGCCAGCAGTTTCTCGGGTCGGGAAAAACTGTTTTTT. As protein: CASSFSGREKLFF.

This clonotype was observed a few times. DNA of the CDR3: TGCGCCAGCAGATCGGGACTCGAAGGAGGTCAGCCCCAGCATTTT. It codes for CASRSGLEGGQPQHF. This chain uses TRBV5-1 with TRBJ1-5; perhaps TRBD1 as D (5 bases). Germline values: CDR1 SGHRS, CDR2 YFSETQ. The germline V and J ends were trimmed by 5 bases and 6 bases, with 18 bases remaining between them. The CDR3 runs 15 residues.

The chain has TRBV7-2 and TRBJ2-1, with 7 bases identical to TRBD2. Trimming cost V 5 bases and J 6 bases; bases outside gene matches: 10. CDR3 size: 15 residues. Germline V CDR1 and CDR2: SGHTA, FQGNSA. The CDR3 region is CASSPRASGRNEQFF. In nucleotides, the CDR3 is TGTGCCAGCAGCCCCCGGGCTAGCGGACGCAATGAGCAGTTCTTC.

This clonotype was seen ten or more times. The chain employs TRBV7-8 and TRBJ2-7, with 7 bases identical to TRBD2. In germline, CDR1 is SGHVS, CDR2 FQNEAQ. The CDR3 consists of 12 residues. This CDR3 reads CATAGVDYEQYV. DNA for the CDR3: TGTGCTACGGCGGGGGTTGACTACGAGCAGTACGTC.

This clonotype has just a few counts. The genes are TRBV5-1 and TRBJ2-2, with D unclear. Looked up from germline, CDR1 is SGHRS and CDR2 is YFSETQ. The CDR3 loop spans 18 amino acids. Trimming stripped 0 bases from V and 0 bases from J, with 15 bases between. The CDR3 DNA reads TGCGCCAGCAGCTTGGGCCCTAACTATCCAGCGAACACCGGGGAGCTGTTTTTT. Translation gives CASSLGPNYPANTGELFF.

The chain carries TRBV11-3 and TRBJ2-1; TRBD2 matches at 9 bases. Germline trimming cut 5 bases from V and 4 bases from J; bases unmatched to any gene: 9. This CDR3 is 16 amino acids long. Germline loops: CDR1 SGHNT, CDR2 YENEEA. The DNA for the CDR3 is TGTGCCAGCAGCCCCCTTGGTAGCGGGGGTTACAATGAGCAGTTCTTC. Translating it yields CASSPLGSGGYNEQFF.